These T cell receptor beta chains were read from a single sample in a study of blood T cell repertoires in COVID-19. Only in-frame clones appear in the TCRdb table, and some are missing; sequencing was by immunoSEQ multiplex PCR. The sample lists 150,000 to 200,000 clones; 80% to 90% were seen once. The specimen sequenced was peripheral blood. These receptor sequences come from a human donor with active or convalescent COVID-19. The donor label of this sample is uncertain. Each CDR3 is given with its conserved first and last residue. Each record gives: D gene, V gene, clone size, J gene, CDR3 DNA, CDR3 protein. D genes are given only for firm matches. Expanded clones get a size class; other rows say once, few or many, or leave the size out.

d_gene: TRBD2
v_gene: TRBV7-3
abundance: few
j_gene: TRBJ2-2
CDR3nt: TGTGCCAGCAGCGATGGGACTACCACCGGGGAGCTGTTTTTT
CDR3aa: CASSDGTTTGELFF

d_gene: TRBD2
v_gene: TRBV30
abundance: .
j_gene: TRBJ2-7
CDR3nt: TGTGCCTGGAGTGTACTAGCGGGGGGCCAGTGGGGTAGGACCTACGAGCAGTACTTC
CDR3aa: CAWSVLAGGQWGRTYEQYF

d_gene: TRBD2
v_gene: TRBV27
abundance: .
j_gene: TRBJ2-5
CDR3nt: TGTGCCAGCAGTCCGGGACTAGCGGGGGGACAAGAGACCCAGTACTTC
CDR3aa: CASSPGLAGGQETQYF

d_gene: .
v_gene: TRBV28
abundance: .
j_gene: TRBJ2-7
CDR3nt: TGTGCCAGCAGTGCTCGGTACGAGCAGTACTTC
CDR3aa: CASSARYEQYF

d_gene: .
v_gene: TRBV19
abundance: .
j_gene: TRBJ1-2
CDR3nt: TGTGCCAGTATTGACCGGGACAAGACAACTTGGGAGTACACCTTC
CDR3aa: CASIDRDKTTWEYTF

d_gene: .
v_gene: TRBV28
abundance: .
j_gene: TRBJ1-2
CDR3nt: TGTGCCAGCGTAAGTGGGAGCTATGGCTACACCTTC
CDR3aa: CASVSGSYGYTF

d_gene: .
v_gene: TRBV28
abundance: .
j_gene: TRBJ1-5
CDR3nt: TGTGCCAGCAGTTTCGGGGGGGCTAGCAATCAGCCCCAGCATTTT
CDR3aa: CASSFGGASNQPQHF

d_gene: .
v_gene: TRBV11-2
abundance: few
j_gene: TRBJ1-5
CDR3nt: TGTGCCAGCAGCTTAAATGGGCTCAAGAACCAGCCCCAGCATTTT
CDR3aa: CASSLNGLKNQPQHF

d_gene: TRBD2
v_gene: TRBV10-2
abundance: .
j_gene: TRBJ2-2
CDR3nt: TGCGCCAGCACCCCTAGCGGGATTAACACCGGGGAGCTGTTTTTT
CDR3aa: CASTPSGINTGELFF

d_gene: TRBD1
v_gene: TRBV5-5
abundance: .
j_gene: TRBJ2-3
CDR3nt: TGTGCCAGCAGCACAGGACAGGGGACAGATACGCAGTATTTT
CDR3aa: CASSTGQGTDTQYF

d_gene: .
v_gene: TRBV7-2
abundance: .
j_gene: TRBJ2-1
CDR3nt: TGTGCCAGCAGCCCCAGAGGCACCTACAATGAGCAGTTCTTC
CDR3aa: CASSPRGTYNEQFF

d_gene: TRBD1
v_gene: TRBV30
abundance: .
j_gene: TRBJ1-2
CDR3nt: TGTGCCTGGAGTTCCACGGACAGGGGTGGCTACACCTTC
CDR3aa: CAWSSTDRGGYTF

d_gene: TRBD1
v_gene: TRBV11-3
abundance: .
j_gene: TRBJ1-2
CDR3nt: TGTGCCAGCAGCACGAAGGGGGCGCTGGGCTACACCTTC
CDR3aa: CASSTKGALGYTF

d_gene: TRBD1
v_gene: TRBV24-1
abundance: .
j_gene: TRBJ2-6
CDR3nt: TGTGCCACCAGTGATGACGGGACAGACTCTGGGGCCAACGTCCTGACTTTC
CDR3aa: CATSDDGTDSGANVLTF

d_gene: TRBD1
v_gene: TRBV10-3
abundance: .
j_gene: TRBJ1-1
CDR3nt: TGTGCCGCCTCTTCCGGACAGGTCGGTGAAGCTTTCTTT
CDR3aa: CAASSGQVGEAFF

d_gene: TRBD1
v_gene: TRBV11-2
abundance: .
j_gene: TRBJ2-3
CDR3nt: TGTGCCAGCAGCCCCTATGGACAGGTCAGCACAGATACGCAGTATTTT
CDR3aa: CASSPYGQVSTDTQYF

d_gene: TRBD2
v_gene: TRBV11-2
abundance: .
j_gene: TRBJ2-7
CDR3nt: TGTGCCAGCAGCTGGACTAGCGGGGCTCTCTACGAGCAGTACTTC
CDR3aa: CASSWTSGALYEQYF

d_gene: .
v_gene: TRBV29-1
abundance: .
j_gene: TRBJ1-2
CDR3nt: TGCAGCGGGCAATCGGGCTATGGCTACACCTTC
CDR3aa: CSGQSGYGYTF

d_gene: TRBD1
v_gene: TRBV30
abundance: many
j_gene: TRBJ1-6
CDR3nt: TGTGCCTTCTTTGGAGGGAGGCCGGGACAGGGCAATTCACCCCTCCACTTT
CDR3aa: CAFFGGRPGQGNSPLHF

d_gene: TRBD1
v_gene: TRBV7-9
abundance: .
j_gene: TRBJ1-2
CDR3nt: TGTGCCAGCAGCTCCCACGAACAGGGGGGAGAGGGCTACACCTTC
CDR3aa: CASSSHEQGGEGYTF

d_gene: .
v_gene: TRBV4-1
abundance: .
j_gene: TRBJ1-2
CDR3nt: TGCGCCAGCAGCCAAATCCTCCGGGACAAGATCCCTGGCTACACCTTC
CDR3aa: CASSQILRDKIPGYTF

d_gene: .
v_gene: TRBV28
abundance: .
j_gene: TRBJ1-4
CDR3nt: TGTGCCAGCATGGCGCACAGTGGAGGTGAAAAACTGTTTTTT
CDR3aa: CASMAHSGGEKLFF

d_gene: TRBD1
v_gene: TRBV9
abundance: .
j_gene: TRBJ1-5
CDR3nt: TGTGCCAGCAGCGTAGATCCGACAGGGGGACAGCCCCAGCATTTT
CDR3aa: CASSVDPTGGQPQHF

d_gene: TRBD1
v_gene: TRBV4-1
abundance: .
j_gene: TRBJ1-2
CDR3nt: TGCGCCAGCAGCCAAGTCCTTGCCGACAGGGGGAGGGACTACACCTTC
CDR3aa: CASSQVLADRGRDYTF

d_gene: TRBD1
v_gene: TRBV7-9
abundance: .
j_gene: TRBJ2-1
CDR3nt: TGTGCCAGCAGCGCAGGACGGGGCCGGGACAGTTACAATGAGCAGTTCTTC
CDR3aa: CASSAGRGRDSYNEQFF

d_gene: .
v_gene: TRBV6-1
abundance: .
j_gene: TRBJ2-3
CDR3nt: TGTGCCAGCAGTGAAAGTCTAGCCGGAGATACGCAGTATTTT
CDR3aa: CASSESLAGDTQYF

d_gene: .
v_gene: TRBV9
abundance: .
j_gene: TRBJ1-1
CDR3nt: TGTGCCAGCAGGGAGGGGCCGGAAAGCGCTGAAGCTTTCTTT
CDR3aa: CASREGPESAEAFF

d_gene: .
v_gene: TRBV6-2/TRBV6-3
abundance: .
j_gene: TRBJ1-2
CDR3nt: TGTGCCAGCAGTCAATCCTCAGGGTTTGGCTATGGCTACACCTTC
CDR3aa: CASSQSSGFGYGYTF

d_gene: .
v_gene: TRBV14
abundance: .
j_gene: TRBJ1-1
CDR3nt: TGTGCCAGCAGCCCTAGGGGGTCTCCTGAAGCTTTCTTT
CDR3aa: CASSPRGSPEAFF

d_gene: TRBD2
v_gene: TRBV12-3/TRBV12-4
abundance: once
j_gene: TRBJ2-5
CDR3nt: TGTGATAACTTGCGGGAGGGACAAGAGACCCAGTACTTC
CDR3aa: CDNLREGQETQYF

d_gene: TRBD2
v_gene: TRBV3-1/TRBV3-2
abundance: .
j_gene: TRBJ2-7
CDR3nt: TGTGCCAGCAGCCCGACTAGCGGGAGCTCCGAGCAGTACTTC
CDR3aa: CASSPTSGSSEQYF

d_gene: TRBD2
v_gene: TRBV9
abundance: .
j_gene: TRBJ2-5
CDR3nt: TGTGCCAGCAGCCCCGGCCCTAGCGGGAGGAGGGAGACCCAGTACTTC
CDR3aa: CASSPGPSGRRETQYF

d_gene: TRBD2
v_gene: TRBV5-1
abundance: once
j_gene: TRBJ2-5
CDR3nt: TGCGCCAGCAGCCGGGGGGGACTAGCGGGAGGGTTGAGCGAGACCCAGTACTTC
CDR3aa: CASSRGGLAGGLSETQYF

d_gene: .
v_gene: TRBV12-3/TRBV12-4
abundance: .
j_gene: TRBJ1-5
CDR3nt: TGTGCCAGCAGCATTCCAGGACAGCCCCAGCATTTT
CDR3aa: CASSIPGQPQHF

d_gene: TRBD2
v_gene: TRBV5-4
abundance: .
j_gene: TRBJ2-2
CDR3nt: TGTGCCAGCAGCCCGAATAGCGGGAGGCAAACCGGGGAGCTGTTTTTT
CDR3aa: CASSPNSGRQTGELFF

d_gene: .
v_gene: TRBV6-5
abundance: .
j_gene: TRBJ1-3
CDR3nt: TGTGCCACCTATGACAGTCTCCTGGGAAACACCATATATTTT
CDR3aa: CATYDSLLGNTIYF

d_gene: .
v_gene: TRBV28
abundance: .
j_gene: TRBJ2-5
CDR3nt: TGTGCCAGCAGCCTAGGAGGACTTACCCAAGAGACCCAGTACTTC
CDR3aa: CASSLGGLTQETQYF

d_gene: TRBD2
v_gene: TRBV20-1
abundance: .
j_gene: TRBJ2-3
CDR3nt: TGCAGTGCTAGTGCGCTAGCGGGGGTTGACGGTAGCACAGATACGCAGTATTTT
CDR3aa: CSASALAGVDGSTDTQYF

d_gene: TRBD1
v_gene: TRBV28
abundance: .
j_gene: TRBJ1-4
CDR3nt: TGTGCCAGCAGTACAACAGGGGGTAAACTGTTTTTT
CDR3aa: CASSTTGGKLFF

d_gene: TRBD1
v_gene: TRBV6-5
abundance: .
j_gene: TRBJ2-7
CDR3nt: TGTGCCAGCCAACCGGGACAGGGCTCCTACGAGCAGTACTTC
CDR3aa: CASQPGQGSYEQYF

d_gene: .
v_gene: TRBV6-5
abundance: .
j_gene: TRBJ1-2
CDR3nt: TGTGCCAGCAACCTTCTCCTCTATTATGGCTACACCTTC
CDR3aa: CASNLLLYYGYTF

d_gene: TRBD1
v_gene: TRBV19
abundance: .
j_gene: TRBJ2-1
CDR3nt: TGTGCCAGTAGTATAGCCCCCAGGGGGAGTGAGCAGTTCTTC
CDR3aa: CASSIAPRGSEQFF

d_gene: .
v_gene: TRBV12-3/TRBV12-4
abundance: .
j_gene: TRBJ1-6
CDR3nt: TGTGCCAGTCACGGGTCGCGGTCCCCCCTCCACTTT
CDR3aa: CASHGSRSPLHF

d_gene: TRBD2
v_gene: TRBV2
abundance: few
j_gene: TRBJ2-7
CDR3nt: TGTGCCAGCAGTGAGATGACTAGCGCCTACGAGCAGTACTTC
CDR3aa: CASSEMTSAYEQYF

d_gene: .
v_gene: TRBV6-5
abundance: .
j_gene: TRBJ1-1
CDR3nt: TGTGCCAGCCGGAGGTTCAATACTGAAGCTTTCTTT
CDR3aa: CASRRFNTEAFF

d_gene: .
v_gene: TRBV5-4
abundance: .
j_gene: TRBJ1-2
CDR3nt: TGTGCCAGCAGCTCCAGGGGAAAGAACTATGGCTACACCTTC
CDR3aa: CASSSRGKNYGYTF

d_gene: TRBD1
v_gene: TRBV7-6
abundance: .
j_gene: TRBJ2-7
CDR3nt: TGTGCCAGCAGCTTCTCTGGGACAGGAGTCTACGAGCAGTACTTC
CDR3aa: CASSFSGTGVYEQYF